Detailed here is one T cell receptor (beta chain). This entry belongs to a study of blood T cell repertoires in COVID-19. Study as a whole: The study drew acute and convalescent COVID-19 samples from the United States, Italy and Spain.

As handled by the study authors: Nucleated cell counts were estimated from reference gene primer amplification. Some clones are missing from TCRdb's copy, which holds only in-frame ones; the method was immunoSEQ multiplex PCR. The DNA was the basis for D and trimming; V, J and clone size are from that table. The data show about half a million clones, approximately 90% seen once. Everyone who took part was 18 to 89 years old, and they came from about two dozen US areas. Which cohort a participant joined came from the clinical history participants gave. The CDR3 runs to 15 residues. Germline V gives CDR1 SGHRS, CDR2 YFSETQ. V lost 4 bases and J lost 0, with 10 bases in between.

This receptor was identified in a woman aged 55-70 years who had recovered from COVID-19. V gene TRBV5-1 combines with J gene TRBJ2-2, with D possibly TRBD2 on 5 matching bases. The sample consisted of PBMCs or T cells enriched from blood (not recorded which). The DNA of the CDR3 is TGCGCCAGCAGCCGGGGAACCTCGAACACCGGGGAGCTGTTTTTT. Its protein product is CASSRGTSNTGELFF.